One and the same sample provided the 28 T cell receptor beta chains below, sequenced in a study of T cells in Graves' hyperthyroidism and ophthalmopathy. Regions amplified from RNA transcripts were the TCR beta CDR3 regions. When the TCR CDR3 underwent first-round RT-PCR, the HTBI primer set was used. TCRdb reprocessed the multiplex PCR reads with MiXCR, giving one entry per CDR3 protein. The sample carries 550,000 to 800,000 distinct CDR3 sequences, around a sixth recorded once. The source material was blood. The receptors shown here come from a man aged 45 to 65 with Graves' hyperthyroidism.

The chain is built from TRBV5-8 and TRBJ1-1, with D hard to call. Trimming took 5 bases from V and 0 from J, leaving 14 bases between them. CDR3 length: 15 residues. CDR1 is SGHTS, CDR2 YDEGEE, per germline. As DNA, the CDR3 is TGTGCCAGCAGGCAAGACAACTACATGAACACTGAAGCTTTCTTT. This sequence encodes CASRQDNYMNTEAFF.

The genes are TRBV28 and TRBJ1-3; D is undetermined. Trimming took off 7 bases at V and 0 bases at J, with 7 bases between the two ends. The CDR3 sequence is 13 residues long. Germline CDR1 is MDHEN and CDR2 is SYDVKM. DNA for the CDR3: TGTGCCAGCAACCTAGCCTCTGGAAACACCATATATTTT. Its protein is CASNLASGNTIYF.

This clonotype has a count of ten or more. The V and J genes are TRBV6-1 and TRBJ2-7, with TRBD1 identical over 7 bases. Germline-derived CDR1 and CDR2 are MNHNS and SASEGT. Unmatched junction bases numbered 12, after V lost 6 bases and J lost 4 bases. This CDR3 comprises 15 residues. This chain's CDR3 is CASSPWTGLGYEQYF. The CDR3 region has the DNA TGTGCCAGCAGCCCCTGGACAGGTTTGGGTTACGAGCAGTACTTC.

This clonotype was recorded at least ten times. The chain combines TRBV20-1 with TRBJ2-7, with D unresolved. V was pared by 1 base and J by 3 bases, with 10 bases between. CDR1 is DFQATT and CDR2 is SNEGSKA in the germline V gene (reference sequence). This CDR3 has 13 amino acids. CDR3 in DNA: TGCAGTGCTAGAGGGCAACCTCACTACGAGCAGTACTTC. Translated: CSARGQPHYEQYF.

This chain links TRBV12-3 or TRBV12-4 with TRBJ2-7; TRBD2 agrees at 8 bases. Losses at the gene ends were 6 bases for V and 2 bases for J; bases not matched to a gene: 9. The CDR3 length is 15 residues. In DNA, the CDR3 is TGTGCCAGCAGAGATCTTAGCGGGAAAGCCTACGAGCAGTACTTC. As protein: CASRDLSGKAYEQYF.

This clonotype occurred once. The chain employs TRBV6-1 and TRBJ1-1; TRBD1 matches 8 bases. J lost 11 bases, V lost 5 bases, and 10 bases had no gene match. CDR1 is MNHNS, CDR2 SASEGT, per germline. The CDR3 loop spans 13 amino acids. The CDR3 sequence is CASSRRQGSLAFF. CDR3 DNA sequence: TGTGCCAGCAGTCGGAGACAGGGGTCTCTCGCTTTCTTT.

With respect to this clonotype: A much larger clone lies one base from this, so it may be a read error. The chain joins TRBV6-2 or TRBV6-3 to TRBJ2-7, with D uncertain. This CDR3 is 14 amino acids long. V was shortened by 6 bases and J by 5 bases, with 17 bases between the two germline ends. Germline V CDR1 and CDR2: MNHEY, SVGEGT. This chain's CDR3 is CASRNDLALHEQYF. The CDR3 bases are TGTGCCAGCAGAAACGATTTGGCGCTCCACGAGCAGTACTTC.

This clonotype was seen many times. V is TRBV12-3 or TRBV12-4 and J is TRBJ2-7; D gene ambiguous. The CDR3 spans 16 residues. V lost 0 bases to trimming and J lost 3 bases, with 15 bases between them. CDR3 sequence (DNA): TGTGCCAGCAGTTTAGCCCATAACCGAAGGAGCTACGAGCAGTACTTC. Its translation is CASSLAHNRRSYEQYF.

Ten or more counts support this clonotype. This chain uses TRBV11-2 with TRBJ1-5, with D perhaps matching TRBD1 (6 bases). V was trimmed by 5 bases and J by 1 base, leaving 15 bases between them. The CDR3 is 16 amino acids. Germline lookup yields CDR1 SGHAT and CDR2 FQNNGV. The CDR3 region has the DNA TGTGCCAGCAGCCCGGGGGGGGGCCTGAGCAATCAGCCCCAGCATTTT. Encoded protein: CASSPGGGLSNQPQHF.

V is TRBV10-3 and J is TRBJ1-5; D uncertain. Trimming removed 0 bases from V and 4 bases from J, with 4 bases in between. CDR3 size: 13 residues. CDR1 and CDR2 (germline): ENHRY, SYGVKD. The CDR3: CAISESTNQPQHF. CDR3 DNA sequence: TGTGCCATCAGTGAGTCGACTAATCAGCCCCAGCATTTT.

The rearrangement uses TRBV28 and TRBJ2-2, with 10 bases aligning to TRBD2. Germline-derived CDR1 and CDR2 are MDHEN and SYDVKM. After removal of 4 bases from V and 5 bases from J, the junction contained 4 bases not matched to a gene. The CDR3 covers 15 residues. The CDR3 protein is CASSSSGLATGELFF. CDR3 bases: TGTGCCAGCAGTTCCTCGGGACTAGCGACCGGGGAGCTGTTTTTT.

The chain has TRBV2 and TRBJ2-7; the match to TRBD1 covers 7 bases. Trimming removed 8 bases from V and 7 bases from J; junction bases left unmatched: 14. Germline V gene data show CDR1 as SNHLY and CDR2 as FYNNEI. The CDR3 has 14 residues. CDR3 sequence: CASRPADRVLEQYF. The CDR3 nucleotides are TGTGCCAGCCGTCCCGCAGACAGGGTTTTGGAGCAGTACTTC.

This clonotype was observed many times. DNA of the CDR3: TGTGCCAGCAGGAGCCGGGGGGACAGGGGTCCATCTAACTACGAGCAGTACTTC. Amino acids: CASRSRGDRGPSNYEQYF. The chain joins TRBV6-1 to TRBJ2-7, with 10 bases matching TRBD1. Germline lookup yields CDR1 MNHNS and CDR2 SASEGT. Losses at the gene ends were 6 bases for V and 3 bases for J; bases not matched to a gene: 17. The CDR3 consists of 18 residues.

Many counts were recorded for this clonotype. The chain links TRBV28 to TRBJ2-7; D remains ambiguous. Germline assignment: CDR1 MDHEN and CDR2 SYDVKM. This CDR3 contains 14 residues. V lost 2 bases, J lost 6 bases, and 14 bases lay in between. This chain's CDR3 is CASSLVGMWREQYF. DNA of the CDR3: TGTGCCAGCAGTTTAGTGGGGATGTGGCGCGAGCAGTACTTC.

This clonotype was seen repeatedly, ten times or more. J is TRBJ2-1 and V is TRBV11-2; D remains unclear. CDR3 length equals 13 residues. V dropped 5 bases and J dropped 5 bases, with 10 bases sitting between them. Germline V lookup: CDR1 SGHAT, CDR2 FQNNGV. CDR3 in amino acids: CASSLSLNNEQFF. CDR3 in DNA: TGTGCCAGCAGCCTATCACTCAACAATGAGCAGTTCTTC.

This clonotype was found many times. The CDR3 nucleotides are TGTGCCAGCAGCCTTGGACAGCTAAGCTCCTATAATTCACCCCTCCACTTT. Translating gives CASSLGQLSSYNSPLHF. V usage is TRBV11-2 and J usage is TRBJ1-6; tentative D call: TRBD1 (6 bases). The CDR3 runs 17 residues. With 5 bases removed from V and 0 bases from J, the gap between germline ends came to 14 bases. Per germline, CDR1 SGHAT and CDR2 FQNNGV.

This rearrangement joins TRBV19 to TRBJ1-1; no clear D gene. In germline, CDR1 is LNHDA, CDR2 SQIVND (reference sequence). The CDR3 has 12 amino acids. V lost 3 bases and J 3 bases, leaving 5 bases between the germline ends. The CDR3 sequence is CASSIGYTEAFF. CDR3 DNA: TGTGCCAGTAGTATTGGGTACACTGAAGCTTTCTTT.

Ten or more counts support this clonotype. The chain joins TRBV28 to TRBJ1-1, with 8 bases lining up with TRBD1. This CDR3 is 15 amino acids long. Germline values: CDR1 MDHEN, CDR2 SYDVKM. V dropped 6 bases and J dropped 4; count of bases not matched to a gene: 10. The chain's CDR3 is CASRRQGALGTEAFF. CDR3 nucleotides: TGTGCCAGCAGGCGGCAGGGGGCCCTGGGCACTGAAGCTTTCTTT.

The chain has TRBV4-1 and TRBJ1-6; D gene unclear. Looked up from germline, CDR1 is MGHRA and CDR2 is YSYEKL. V lost 0 bases and J lost 7, with 10 bases in between. This CDR3 comprises 15 residues. The CDR3 DNA reads as TGCGCCAGCAGCCAAGATCGGAACGGGAATTCACCCCTCCACTTT. This gives the protein CASSQDRNGNSPLHF.

This clonotype appeared many times. The rearrangement joins TRBV6-1 to TRBJ1-1; the D is unclear. CDR1 and CDR2 from the germline V gene are MNHNS and SASEGT. Trimming took 7 bases from V and 4 from J, leaving 16 bases between them. The CDR3 is 14 residues long. The CDR3 coding sequence is TGTGCCAGCACCTCGACAACCTCGACCACTGAAGCTTTCTTT. This sequence encodes CASTSTTSTTEAFF.

The chain carries TRBV5-1 and TRBJ2-7, with D tentatively TRBD2 (5 bases). Germline V gene sequence: CDR1 SGHRS, CDR2 YFSETQ. The CDR3 contains 15 residues. The germline V and J ends were trimmed by 2 bases and 7 bases, with 19 bases remaining between them. CDR3 amino acids: CASSLGGGPTREQYF. For the CDR3, the DNA is TGCGCCAGCAGCTTAGGAGGAGGACCCACTAGGGAGCAGTACTTC.

For this clonotype: This sequence may be a read error, since a much larger clone differs from it by one base. This chain links TRBV19 with TRBJ2-2, with D perhaps TRBD2 (6 bases). The V and J ends lost 3 bases and 5 bases respectively, with 13 bases between them. The V gene's germline CDR1 is LNHDA and CDR2 SQIVND (reference sequence). The CDR3 consists of 15 residues. CDR3 DNA: TGTGCCAGTAGTATCACTAGCCAAAAGACCGGGGAGCTGTTTTTT. It translates to CASSITSQKTGELFF.

This clonotype has at least ten counts. The chain combines TRBV7-8 with TRBJ2-5, with TRBD1 matching over 10 bases. The CDR3 loop spans 14 amino acids. J lost 4 bases, V lost 3 bases, and 2 bases had no gene match. CDR1 and CDR2 from the germline V gene are SGHVS and FQNEAQ. The CDR3 loop is CASSLRTGGETQYF. DNA of the CDR3: TGTGCCAGCAGCTTGAGGACAGGGGGAGAGACCCAGTACTTC.

This clonotype has just a few counts. The chain recombines TRBV15 with TRBJ2-5; D possibly corresponds to TRBD2 (6 bases). From germline, CDR1 is LNHNV and CDR2 YYDKDF (reference sequence). V was shortened by 5 bases and J by 2 bases, with 15 bases between the two germline ends. This CDR3 has 15 residues. The CDR3 nucleotides are TGTGCCACCAGCCCATGGCGGGGCCTACAAGAGACCCAGTACTTC. Translation gives CATSPWRGLQETQYF.

This clonotype was observed many times. An end of the junction differs from the germline gene, which may be a read error. The chain combines TRBV2 with TRBJ1-1; D gene ambiguous. CDR1 SNHLY and CDR2 FYNNEI come from the germline V gene. This CDR3 comprises 11 residues. The CDR3 is CASSQADEAFF. The CDR3 DNA reads as TGTGCCAGCAGTCAAGCTGATGAAGCTTTCTTT. Variable domain in full (rest from reference TRBV2 and TRBJ1-1): EPEVTQTPSHQVTQMGQEVILRCVPISNHLYFYWYRQILGQKVEFLVSFYNNEISEKSEIFDDQFSVERPDGSNFTLKIRSTKLEDSAMYFCASSQADEAFFGQGTRLTVV.

The gene calls are TRBV19 and TRBJ2-2, with D uncertain. The ends were cut back, 7 bases at V and 2 bases at J, with 8 bases in the middle. The CDR3 contains 13 residues. Germline values: CDR1 LNHDA, CDR2 SQIVND (reference sequence). The CDR3 nucleotides read TGTGCCAGTAATAATGGTAACACCGGGGAGCTGTTTTTT. It codes for CASNNGNTGELFF.

The chain joins TRBV14 to TRBJ2-7; the D is unclear. V lost 5 bases and J lost 2, with 16 bases in between. Germline V gene data show CDR1 as SGHDN and CDR2 as FVKESK. The CDR3 has 15 amino acids. This CDR3 is CASSSDRAAAYEQYF. In nucleotides, the CDR3 is TGTGCCAGCAGCTCAGACCGGGCGGCTGCCTACGAGCAGTACTTC.

This clonotype has only a few counts. This chain links TRBV6-2 or TRBV6-3 with TRBJ2-7; 11 positions agree with TRBD2. The CDR3 extends over 16 amino acids. The germline V gene has CDR1 MNHEY and CDR2 SVGEGT. V was clipped by 7 bases and J by 0 bases; unmatched bases: 8. This chain's CDR3 is CASTTTSGRSSYEQYF. The CDR3 DNA reads as TGTGCCAGCACCACTACTAGCGGGAGATCCTCCTACGAGCAGTACTTC.